The 24 T cell receptor beta chains below all came from one sample that was sequenced in a study of blood T cell repertoires in COVID-19. Profiling relied on immunoSEQ multiplex PCR, and the TCRdb table lists in-frame clones only, not all of them. The sample holds over 200,000 clones; around 89% are singletons and the top ten take 8.8%. The sequenced sample was PBMCs or T cells enriched from blood (not recorded which). The receptors come from a man aged 35-49 years who had recovered from COVID-19.

This chain joins TRBV5-1 and TRBJ2-7; 7 positions match TRBD1. CDR1 is SGHRS, CDR2 YFSETQ, per germline. This CDR3 comprises 15 residues. With 0 bases clipped from V and 1 base from J, the junction kept 4 bases outside the gene matches. The CDR3 sequence is CASSLAGGPSYEQYF. For the CDR3, the DNA is TGCGCCAGCAGCTTGGCAGGGGGTCCTTCCTACGAGCAGTACTTC.

This rearrangement joins TRBV11-3 to TRBJ2-6; D perhaps matches TRBD1 (5 bases). This CDR3 contains 17 residues. Trimming took off 2 bases at V and 0 bases at J, with 11 bases between the two ends. CDR1 and CDR2 from the germline V gene are SGHNT and YENEEA. CDR3 protein: CASSLSYGASGANVLTF. CDR3 DNA sequence: TGTGCCAGCAGCTTATCGTATGGGGCCTCTGGGGCCAACGTCCTGACTTTC.

The rearrangement uses TRBV5-8 and TRBJ1-4; D possibly corresponds to TRBD1 (5 bases). V was cut by 2 bases and J by 7 bases, with 12 bases left in between. The germline gives CDR1 SGHTS, CDR2 YDEGEE. There are 14 residues in the CDR3. CDR3 amino acids: CASSFGLGGEKLFF. The CDR3 nucleotides are TGTGCCAGCAGCTTCGGTCTGGGGGGTGAAAAACTGTTTTTT.

The genes are TRBV11-3 and TRBJ2-7; D perhaps matches TRBD1 (6 bases). The CDR3 extends over 13 amino acids. V shed 4 bases and J shed 4 bases, with 11 bases lying between them. Germline CDR1 is SGHNT and CDR2 is YENEEA. The CDR3 DNA reads as TGTGCCAGCAGCTCTCCGGGACAATACGAGCAGTACTTC. It encodes CASSSPGQYEQYF. The variable domain in full, with the rest retrieved from reference TRBV11-3 and TRBJ2-7, is EAGVVQSPRYKIIEKKQPVAFWCNPISGHNTLYWYLQNLGQGPELLIRYENEEAVDDSQLPKDRFSAERLKGVDSTLKIQPAELGDSAVYLCASSSPGQYEQYFGPGTRLTVT.

The rearrangement joins TRBV5-1 to TRBJ1-1; no clear D. The CDR3 loop spans 13 amino acids. Trimming removed 0 bases from V and 1 base from J, with 4 bases in between. The germline CDR1 and CDR2 sequences are SGHRS and YFSETQ. CDR3 in amino acids: CASSLEQNTEAFF. The CDR3 region has the DNA TGCGCCAGCAGCTTGGAACAGAACACTGAAGCTTTCTTT.

The chain couples TRBV5-1 to TRBJ1-2; 8 bases align to TRBD1. Germline lookup yields CDR1 SGHRS and CDR2 YFSETQ. J was trimmed by 6 bases and V by 4 bases; bases with no gene match: 8. The CDR3 contains 14 residues. The CDR3 here is CASSARDRQDGYTF. The CDR3 DNA is TGCGCCAGCAGCGCCCGGGACAGGCAGGATGGCTACACCTTC.

The V and J genes are TRBV6-5 and TRBJ1-1, with 7 bases fitting TRBD1. There are 14 residues in the CDR3. The germline V gene encodes CDR1 MNHEY and CDR2 SVGAGI. Trimming cost V 5 bases and J 0 bases; bases outside gene matches: 3. CDR3 sequence: CASSTDRLNTEAFF. Written as DNA, the CDR3 is TGTGCCAGCAGTACGGACAGGTTGAACACTGAAGCTTTCTTT.

The chain carries TRBV4-1 and TRBJ1-5, with 7 bases identical to TRBD1. V was pared by 0 bases and J by 4 bases, with 12 bases of the junction left unmatched. The length of the CDR3 is 18 residues. Per germline, CDR1 MGHRA and CDR2 YSYEKL. CDR3 sequence: CASSQDFRQGGYNQPQHF. CDR3 DNA: TGCGCCAGCAGCCAAGATTTTAGGCAGGGGGGATATAATCAGCCCCAGCATTTT.

The rearrangement uses TRBV2 and TRBJ1-2, with D uncertain. CDR3 length: 14 residues. Trimming took off 2 bases at V and 2 bases at J, with 9 bases between the two ends. CDR1 and CDR2 from the germline V gene are SNHLY and FYNNEI. The CDR3 DNA follows: TGTGCCAGCAGTGAATCAGTAAGAAACTATGGCTACACCTTC. It yields the protein CASSESVRNYGYTF.

The chain joins TRBV7-8 to TRBJ1-6; the D is unclear. Deletions cut 1 base from V and 9 bases from J, with 16 bases between. The germline gives CDR1 SGHVS, CDR2 FQNEAQ. The CDR3 has 16 amino acids. The DNA for the CDR3 is TGTGCCAGCAGCTTAGTCATGGGCGGGTCGATTTCACCCCTCCACTTT. It codes for CASSLVMGGSISPLHF.

The chain employs TRBV6-5 and TRBJ1-6; TRBD1 might be the D (6 bases). V was pared by 5 bases and J by 10 bases, with 18 bases between. The CDR3 is 15 amino acids. The germline gives CDR1 MNHEY, CDR2 SVGAGI. This CDR3 is CASSRSSGGLSPLHF. The CDR3 coding sequence is TGTGCCAGCAGTAGATCCTCCGGGGGGCTATCACCCCTCCACTTT.

The V call is TRBV21-1, the J call TRBJ1-5; the table assigns TRBD1, which was not confirmed against the DNA. TRBV21-1 is given as a pseudogene. The CDR3 is made up of 17 amino acids. CDR3 in amino acids: CASRVLGQGGNNQPQHF. CDR3 bases: TGTGCCAGCAGGGTGTTGGGGCAGGGTGGGAACAATCAGCCCCAGCATTTT.

CDR3 amino acids: CASSLSGPQETQYF. The CDR3 nucleotides read TGTGCCAGCAGCTTATCGGGTCCCCAAGAGACCCAGTACTTC. This chain uses TRBV7-9 with TRBJ2-5, with D uncertain. The V gene's germline CDR1 is SEHNR and CDR2 FQNEAQ (reference sequence). V dropped 2 bases and J dropped 1 base, with 8 bases sitting between them. The CDR3 has 14 residues.

The genes are TRBV7-2 and TRBJ2-1; weak D call: TRBD1 (6 bases). The CDR3 is 14 residues long. V was pared by 4 bases and J by 5 bases, with 12 bases between. Per the germline V gene, CDR1 is SGHTA and CDR2 is FQGNSA. The CDR3, as DNA: TGTGCCAGCAGCTCACTAGGACAGAACAATGAGCAGTTCTTC. Translated: CASSSLGQNNEQFF.

This chain uses TRBV6-5 with TRBJ2-7, with 7 bases that match TRBD1. V shed 4 bases, J shed 4 bases, and the junction held 4 bases outside the gene matches. CDR1 is MNHEY, CDR2 SVGAGI, per germline. There are 13 residues in the CDR3. This CDR3 is CASSSGTDYEQYF. DNA for the CDR3: TGTGCCAGCAGTTCTGGGACAGATTACGAGCAGTACTTC.

There are a few counts of this clone. V and J are TRBV9 and TRBJ2-7, with 9 positions matching TRBD1. Germline loops: CDR1 SGDLS, CDR2 YYNGEE. This CDR3 spans 15 amino acids. The V segment lost 1 base and the J segment 5 bases; nucleotides outside the gene matches: 7. Here the CDR3 reads CASSVYGQGIHEQYF. For the CDR3, the DNA is TGTGCCAGCAGCGTATACGGACAGGGGATACACGAGCAGTACTTC.

V is TRBV15 and J is TRBJ2-7; perhaps TRBD2 as D (6 bases). Per germline, CDR1 LNHNV and CDR2 YYDKDF (reference sequence). CDR3 length: 14 residues. The ends were cut back, 0 bases at V and 2 bases at J, with 8 bases in the middle. CDR3 in amino acids: CATSREGGAYEQYF. In DNA form, the CDR3 reads TGTGCCACCAGCAGAGAAGGAGGGGCCTACGAGCAGTACTTC.

The chain has TRBV12-3 or TRBV12-4 and TRBJ1-1; TRBD1 aligns across 7 bases. Unmatched junction bases numbered 8, after V lost 5 bases and J lost 8 bases. This CDR3 spans 13 amino acids. The CDR3 reads CASSVGQDLEAFF. The CDR3 region has the DNA TGTGCCAGCAGTGTTGGACAGGACCTCGAAGCTTTCTTT.

This clone was recorded only once. The rearrangement uses TRBV12-3 or TRBV12-4 and TRBJ2-7; TRBD2 aligns across 8 bases. Germline trimming cut 5 bases from V and 3 bases from J; bases unmatched to any gene: 3. The CDR3 contains 13 residues. CDR3 sequence reads: CASSTGLVYEQYF. Written as DNA, the CDR3 is TGTGCCAGCAGTACGGGACTAGTCTACGAGCAGTACTTC.

The chain is built from TRBV11-2 and TRBJ2-2; D possibly corresponds to TRBD2 (6 bases). V gave up 1 base and J gave up 2 bases, with 14 bases separating them. The germline CDR1 and CDR2 sequences are SGHAT and FQNNGV. This CDR3 has 17 amino acids. CDR3 coding DNA: TGTGCCAGCAGCTTAGGGGCGGGGTACGCAAACACCGGGGAGCTGTTTTTT. It codes for CASSLGAGYANTGELFF.

The chain couples TRBV5-1 to TRBJ1-1; D gene unclear. The CDR3 spans 13 residues. The V and J ends lost 4 bases and 2 bases respectively, with 9 bases between them. The germline V gene encodes CDR1 SGHRS and CDR2 YFSETQ. The CDR3 nucleotides are TGCGCCAGCAGCCCTCTTCCTAACACTGAAGCTTTCTTT. This codes for CASSPLPNTEAFF. Filled out from reference TRBV5-1 and TRBJ1-1, the complete variable domain reads KAGVTQTPRYLIKTRGQQVTLSCSPISGHRSVSWYQQTPGQGLQFLFEYFSETQRNKGNFPGRFSGRQFSNSRSEMNVSTLELGDSALYLCASSPLPNTEAFFGQGTRLTVV.

This chain links TRBV10-3 with TRBJ2-1; 9 bases are shared with TRBD1. There are 14 residues in the CDR3. Germline CDR1 reads ENHRY; CDR2 reads SYGVKD. Losses at the gene ends were 6 bases for V and 10 bases for J; bases not matched to a gene: 10. The CDR3 DNA is TGTGCCATCAGCTCTGAGGGACAGGGAGGGGAGCAGTTCTTC. Its protein is CAISSEGQGGEQFF.

The chain couples TRBV27 to TRBJ1-5; D gene unclear. This CDR3 contains 16 residues. The germline CDR1 and CDR2 sequences are MNHEY and SMNVEV (reference sequence). V dropped 5 bases and J dropped 6 bases, with 20 bases sitting between them. CDR3 nucleotide sequence: TGTGCCAGCAGTCCCACCTCCGGGGTTTGGAGTCAGCCCCAGCATTTT. This encodes CASSPTSGVWSQPQHF.

In DNA form, the CDR3 reads TGTGCCAGCAGGGCAGCAGGGGGCTCCTACGAGCAGTACTTC. It yields the protein CASRAAGGSYEQYF. The chain joins TRBV27 to TRBJ2-7; TRBD1 agrees at 7 bases. Unmatched junction bases numbered 5, after V lost 6 bases and J lost 0 bases. CDR1 is MNHEY, CDR2 SMNVEV, per germline (reference sequence). The CDR3 extends over 14 amino acids.